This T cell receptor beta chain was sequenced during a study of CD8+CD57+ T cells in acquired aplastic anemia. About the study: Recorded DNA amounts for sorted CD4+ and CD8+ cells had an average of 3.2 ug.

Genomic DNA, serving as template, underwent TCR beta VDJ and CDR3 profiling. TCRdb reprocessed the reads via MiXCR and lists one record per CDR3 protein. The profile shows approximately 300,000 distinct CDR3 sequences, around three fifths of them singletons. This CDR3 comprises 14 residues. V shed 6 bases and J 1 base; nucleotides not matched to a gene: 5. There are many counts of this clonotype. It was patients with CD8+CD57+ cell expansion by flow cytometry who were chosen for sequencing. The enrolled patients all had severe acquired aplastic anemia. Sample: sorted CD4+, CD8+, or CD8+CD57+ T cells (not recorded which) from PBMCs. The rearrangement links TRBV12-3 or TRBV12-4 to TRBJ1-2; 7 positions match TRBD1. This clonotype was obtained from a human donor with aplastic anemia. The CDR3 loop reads CASSLRQGNYGYTF. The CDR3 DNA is TGTGCCAGCAGCCTCCGACAGGGTAACTATGGCTACACCTTC.